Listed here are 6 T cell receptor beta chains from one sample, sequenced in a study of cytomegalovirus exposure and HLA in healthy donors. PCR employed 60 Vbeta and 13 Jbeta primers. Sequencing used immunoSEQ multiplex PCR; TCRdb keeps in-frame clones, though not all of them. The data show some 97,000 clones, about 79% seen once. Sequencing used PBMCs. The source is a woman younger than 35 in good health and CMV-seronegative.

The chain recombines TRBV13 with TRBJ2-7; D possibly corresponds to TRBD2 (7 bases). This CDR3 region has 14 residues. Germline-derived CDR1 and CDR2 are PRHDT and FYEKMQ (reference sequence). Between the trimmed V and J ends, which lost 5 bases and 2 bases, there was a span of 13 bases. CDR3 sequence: CASSRRGAAYEQYF. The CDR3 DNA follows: TGTGCCAGCAGCCGACGGGGGGCCGCCTACGAGCAGTACTTC.

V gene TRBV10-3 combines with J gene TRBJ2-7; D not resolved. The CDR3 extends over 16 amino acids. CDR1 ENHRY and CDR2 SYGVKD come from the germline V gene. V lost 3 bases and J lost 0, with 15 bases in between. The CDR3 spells CAISEGSSYLSYEQYF. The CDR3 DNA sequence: TGTGCCATCAGTGAAGGTAGCAGCTATCTCTCCTACGAGCAGTACTTC.

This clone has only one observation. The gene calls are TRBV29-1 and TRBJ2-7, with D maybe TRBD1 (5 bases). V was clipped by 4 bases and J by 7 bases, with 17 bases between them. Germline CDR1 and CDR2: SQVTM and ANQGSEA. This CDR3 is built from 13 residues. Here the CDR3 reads CSVARRTPGEQYF. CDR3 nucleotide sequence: TGCAGCGTTGCCCGCAGGACACCCGGGGAGCAGTACTTC.

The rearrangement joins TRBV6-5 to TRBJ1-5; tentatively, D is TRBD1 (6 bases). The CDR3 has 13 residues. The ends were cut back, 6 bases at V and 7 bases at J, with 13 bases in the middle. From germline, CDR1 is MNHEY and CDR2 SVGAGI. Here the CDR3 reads CASRTDRWQPQHF. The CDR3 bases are TGTGCCAGCAGAACTGACAGGTGGCAGCCCCAGCATTTT.

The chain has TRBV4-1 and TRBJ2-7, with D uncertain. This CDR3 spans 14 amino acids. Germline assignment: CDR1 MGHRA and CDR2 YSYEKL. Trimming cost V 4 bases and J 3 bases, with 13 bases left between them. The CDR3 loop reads CASSPRLGSYEQYF. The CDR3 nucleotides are TGCGCCAGCAGCCCACGATTGGGCAGCTACGAGCAGTACTTC.

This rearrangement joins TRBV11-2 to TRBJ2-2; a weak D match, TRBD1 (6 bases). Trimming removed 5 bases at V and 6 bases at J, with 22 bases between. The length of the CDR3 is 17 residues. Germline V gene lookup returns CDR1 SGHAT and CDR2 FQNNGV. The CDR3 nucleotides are TGTGCCAGCAGCCTAGCACCGGGACACTCCTCCTCCGGGGAGCTGTTTTTT. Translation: CASSLAPGHSSSGELFF.